The 20 T cell receptor beta chains below come from one sample, sequenced in a study of T cells in women clearing cervical HPV infection. Clones were read by immunoSEQ multiplex PCR, and TCRdb kept only the in-frame ones, dropping some. This sample carries about 26,000 clones, with around 10% going to the ten biggest clones. Sequenced material: blood buffy coat. Every receptor here comes from a woman between 18 and 70 years old with a cervical HPV16 infection that either progressed to CIN3+ or cleared (not recorded which).

Concerning this clone itself: Read sequence stops 3 residues before the CDR3 end, and the germline J gene provides the missing end. The chain employs TRBV19 and TRBJ1-5; 12 positions agree with TRBD1. This CDR3 spans 18 amino acids. J gave up 1 base and V 8 bases, and 12 bases lay outside the gene matches. Looked up from germline, CDR1 is LNHDA and CDR2 is SQIVND (reference sequence). CDR3 DNA, as far as it was read: TGTGCCAGTGTCCAAGGGGACAGGGGGCGCCGAAGCAATCAGCCC. Translated: CASVQGDRGRRSNQP. In full, the CDR3 is CASVQGDRGRRSNQPQHF.

In the case of this clone: The CDR3 end falls 3 residues outside the read, so it is completed with the germline J gene. This chain links TRBV11-2 with TRBJ2-3; D unresolved. Trimming took 0 bases from V and 4 from J, leaving 5 bases between them. The CDR3 has 13 residues. Germline CDR1 and CDR2: SGHAT and FQNNGV. The CDR3 DNA, read in part, is TGTGCCAGCAGCTTAGATCTACCAGATACG. This gives the protein CASSLDLPDT. The CDR3 in its entirety is CASSLDLPDTQYF.

As for this clone: The read halts 3 residues ahead of the CDR3 end, with the missing end drawn from the germline J gene. V usage is TRBV18 and J usage is TRBJ1-2, with 9 positions matching TRBD1. The CDR3 runs 13 residues. The V gene's germline CDR1 is KGHSH and CDR2 LQKENI. The CDR3 DNA, read in part, is TGTGCCAGCTCACCACGGGACAGGGACGAC. Translating it yields CASSPRDRDD. The complete CDR3 protein is CASSPRDRDDYTF.

A remark on this clone: The read gets to within 3 residues of the CDR3 end, and the germline J gene fills in the rest. The J gene is TRBJ2-1, the V gene TRBV20-1; 10 bases fit TRBD2. V gave up 3 bases and J gave up 8 bases; unmatched junction bases: 7. Looked up from germline, CDR1 is DFQATT and CDR2 is SNEGSKA (reference sequence). CDR3 length: 14 residues. CDR3 bases read: TGCAGTGCTAGTGGTAGCGGGAGGTTCGATGAG. Its translation is CSASGSGRFDE. The whole CDR3 sequence is CSASGSGRFDEQFF.

Turning to this clone: The read terminates 3 residues ahead of where the CDR3 ends, so the germline J gene completes it. This chain uses TRBV10-3 with TRBJ2-3, with 11 bases that match TRBD2. Trimming at V came to 2 bases and at J to 6 bases, leaving 7 bases not matched to a gene. Germline lookup yields CDR1 ENHRY and CDR2 SYGVKD. This CDR3 spans 16 amino acids. The CDR3 DNA, read in part, is TGTGCCATCAGTGAGGGGGTAGCGGGGGGGCCGGATACG. Protein: CAISEGVAGGPDT. The complete CDR3 protein is CAISEGVAGGPDTQYF.

Note on this clone: The read ends 3 residues before the CDR3 terminus; that terminus is restored from the germline J gene. This chain joins TRBV18 and TRBJ2-2; 10 bases are shared with TRBD1. The CDR3 totals 15 residues. Germline CDR1 is KGHSH and CDR2 is LQKENI. The covered CDR3 bases are TGTGCCAGCTCACGGCGGACAGGGGGTAATGAAAAG. Translation: CASSRRTGGNEK. The whole CDR3 sequence reads CASSRRTGGNEKLFF.

Details on this clone: The sequence runs out 3 residues before the end of the CDR3; the remainder is reconstructed from the germline J gene. The genes are TRBV18 and TRBJ1-5, with D tentatively TRBD1 (5 bases). This CDR3 contains 15 residues. V lost 1 base and J lost 2, with 9 bases in between. Germline CDR1 and CDR2: KGHSH and LQKENI. Incomplete CDR3 DNA: TGTGCCAGCTCACCACAGGACAAACGCAATCAGCCC. It codes for CASSPQDKRNQP. From start to end, the CDR3 is CASSPQDKRNQPQHF.

On this clone: The read ends 3 residues shy of where the CDR3 ends; the end is completed using the germline J gene. The V gene is TRBV20-1, the J gene TRBJ2-7; 7 bases match TRBD2. This CDR3 has 12 amino acids. The germline V gene encodes CDR1 DFQATT and CDR2 SNEGSKA (reference sequence). Unmatched junction bases numbered 2, after V lost 3 bases and J lost 3 bases. The CDR3 protein is CSASPSGYEQYF. Partial CDR3 DNA: TGCAGTGCTAGTCCTAGCGGCTACGAG.

In the case of this clone: The observed sequence ends 3 residues before the CDR3 terminus, with the missing tail filled in from the germline J gene. V usage is TRBV29-1 and J usage is TRBJ1-1, with 9 bases matching TRBD1. Germline lookup yields CDR1 SQVTM and CDR2 ANQGSEA. Germline trimming cut 4 bases from V and 6 bases from J; bases unmatched to any gene: 6. The CDR3 is 13 residues long. The CDR3 loop reads CSVGYRGLAEAFF. CDR3 DNA, as far as it was read: TGCAGCGTTGGTTACAGGGGGCTAGCTGAA.

Comment on this clone: The read ends 3 residues early relative to the CDR3; the germline J gene fills the gap. The V gene is TRBV13, the J gene TRBJ1-1, with TRBD1 as a possible D gene (5 bases). The CDR3 is made up of 13 amino acids. Germline V CDR1 and CDR2: PRHDT, FYEKMQ (reference sequence). Trimming took 1 base from V and 7 from J, leaving 10 bases between them. CDR3 DNA (partial): TGTGCCAGCAGCTTAGAAGACCAGGGTGAA. This gives the protein CASSLEDQGE. Given in full, the CDR3 is CASSLEDQGEAFF.

In regard to this clone: The read terminates 3 residues ahead of where the CDR3 ends, so the germline J gene completes it. The chain employs TRBV30 and TRBJ2-2; TRBD1 might be the D (6 bases). The CDR3 loop spans 13 amino acids. Germline V gives CDR1 GTSNPN, CDR2 SVGIG (reference sequence). This chain's CDR3 is CAWSVQGSSPLFF. CDR3 DNA (partial): TGTGCCTGGAGTGTTCAGGGGAGTTCACCG.

To note about this clone: The read ends 3 residues before the CDR3 terminus; that terminus is restored from the germline J gene. The chain combines TRBV7-9 with TRBJ1-2; D unclear. The CDR3 extends over 14 amino acids. In germline, CDR1 is SEHNR, CDR2 FQNEAQ (reference sequence). The sequenced CDR3 bases are TGTGCCAGCAGCTTTAGCGACGGGATCAATGAC. It encodes CASSFSDGIND. The entire CDR3 reads CASSFSDGINDYTF.

Concerning this clone: The observed sequence ends 3 residues before the CDR3 terminus, with the missing tail filled in from the germline J gene. The chain joins TRBV7-2 to TRBJ2-5, with TRBD1 matching over 8 bases. V lost 3 bases to trimming and J lost 6 bases; unmatched junction nucleotides: 6. The CDR3 runs 14 residues. Germline CDR1 reads SGHTA; CDR2 reads FQGNSA. CDR3 loop: CASSFSDRGKTQYF. The CDR3 DNA, read in part, is TGTGCCAGCAGCTTCTCAGACAGGGGCAAGACC.

A word on this clone: Coverage ceases 3 residues before the CDR3 finishes, and the germline J gene fills in the end. This rearrangement joins TRBV7-6 to TRBJ2-2; 12 nucleotides line up with TRBD2. The CDR3 spans 17 residues. V trimming: 5 bases; J trimming: 5 bases; junction bases outside the gene matches: 9. CDR1 and CDR2 from the germline V gene are SGHVS and FNYEAQ. CDR3 sequence reads: CASSPRTSGAATGELFF. Partial CDR3 DNA: TGTGCCAGCAGCCCTCGGACTAGCGGGGCTGCTACCGGGGAG.

Concerning this clone: The CDR3 end is not reached by the read, which stops 3 residues before it; the germline J gene fills it in. This chain uses TRBV20-1 with TRBJ1-6; D remains ambiguous. Germline V gives CDR1 DFQATT, CDR2 SNEGSKA (reference sequence). Trimming removed 6 bases from V and 5 bases from J, with 14 bases in between. The CDR3 spans 14 residues. This CDR3 is CSASTRPNNSPLHF. The DNA read from the CDR3 is TGCAGTGCGAGTACCAGGCCTAATAATTCACCC.

As to this clone: Sequencing ends 3 residues short of the CDR3 end; the germline J gene provides the rest. This chain uses TRBV28 with TRBJ2-2; TRBD1 might be the D (5 bases). Germline CDR1 is MDHEN and CDR2 is SYDVKM. This CDR3 region has 14 residues. The CDR3 sequence is CASSASGKNEKLFF. The sequenced part of the CDR3 DNA is TGTGCCAGCAGCGCATCAGGGAAGAACGAAAAG.

As concerns this clone: The read ends 3 residues early relative to the CDR3; the germline J gene fills the gap. The V and J genes are TRBV5-5 and TRBJ1-1; D uncertain. The CDR3 spans 13 residues. V lost 1 base to trimming and J lost 1 base, with 5 bases between them. CDR1 is SGHKS, CDR2 YYEKEE, per germline (reference sequence). CDR3 amino acids: CASSLLWNTEAFF. CDR3 bases read: TGTGCCAGCAGCTTGCTGTGGAACACTGAA.

As for this clone: The read halts 3 residues ahead of the CDR3 end, with the missing end drawn from the germline J gene. The V gene is TRBV10-3, the J gene TRBJ1-1; tentative D call: TRBD1 (5 bases). The CDR3 runs 15 residues. The germline V and J ends were trimmed by 1 base and 7 bases, with 16 bases remaining between them. The V gene's germline CDR1 is ENHRY and CDR2 SYGVKD. CDR3 DNA (partial): TGTGCCATCAGTGAGTTTGGAGGGGAGCGGGGTGAA. Protein: CAISEFGGERGE. The whole CDR3 is CAISEFGGERGEAFF.

Concerning this clone itself: The sequence runs out 3 residues before the end of the CDR3; the remainder is reconstructed from the germline J gene. The chain is built from TRBV30 and TRBJ1-1, with D possibly matching TRBD1 (6 bases). With 7 bases removed from V and 0 bases from J, the gap between germline ends came to 12 bases. Looked up from germline, CDR1 is GTSNPN and CDR2 is SVGIG (reference sequence). The CDR3 spans 13 residues. The sequenced CDR3 bases are TGTGCCTCTACACAGGGCATGAACACTGAA. Protein sequence: CASTQGMNTE. The whole CDR3 is CASTQGMNTEAFF.

Remarks on this clone: The read terminates 3 residues before the CDR3 end, so the remaining end is supplied by the germline J gene. J is TRBJ2-2 and V is TRBV18; TRBD2 is a possible D gene (5 bases). Germline V CDR1 and CDR2: KGHSH, LQKENI. The CDR3 is 13 residues long. The chain's CDR3 is CASSPGRGEKLFF. Partial CDR3 DNA: TGTGCCAGCTCACCCGGACGGGGTGAAAAG.